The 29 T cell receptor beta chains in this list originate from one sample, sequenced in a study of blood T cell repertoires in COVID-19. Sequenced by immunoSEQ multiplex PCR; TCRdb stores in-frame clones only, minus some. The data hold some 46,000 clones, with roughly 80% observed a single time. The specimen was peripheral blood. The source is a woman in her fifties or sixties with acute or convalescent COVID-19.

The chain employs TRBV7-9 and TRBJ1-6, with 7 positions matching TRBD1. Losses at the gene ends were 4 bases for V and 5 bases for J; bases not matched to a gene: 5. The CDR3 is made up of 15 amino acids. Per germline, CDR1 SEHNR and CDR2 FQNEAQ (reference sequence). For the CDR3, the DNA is TGTGCCAGCAGCTCCAGGACAGGCGATAATTCACCCCTCCACTTT. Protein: CASSSRTGDNSPLHF.

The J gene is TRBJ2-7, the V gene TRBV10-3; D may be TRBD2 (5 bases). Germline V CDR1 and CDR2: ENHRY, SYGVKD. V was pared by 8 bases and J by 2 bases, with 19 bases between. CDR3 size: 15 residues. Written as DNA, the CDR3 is TGTGCCATCGGAGGCCTTCCGCTCCCTCCCTACGAGCAGTACTTC. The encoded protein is CAIGGLPLPPYEQYF.

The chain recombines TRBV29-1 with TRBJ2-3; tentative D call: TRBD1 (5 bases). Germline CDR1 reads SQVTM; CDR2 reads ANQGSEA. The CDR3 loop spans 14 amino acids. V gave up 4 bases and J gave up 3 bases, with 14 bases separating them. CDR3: CSVGSGWLTDTQYF. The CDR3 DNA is TGCAGCGTTGGATCAGGGTGGTTGACAGATACGCAGTATTTT.

This CDR3 reads CASSPLGGRGETQYF. CDR3 DNA: TGTGCCAGTAGTCCACTAGGCGGCAGGGGAGAGACCCAGTACTTC. The genes are TRBV19 and TRBJ2-5, with D perhaps TRBD1 (6 bases). The CDR3 is made up of 15 amino acids. V shed 5 bases and J shed 4 bases, with 17 bases lying between them. Germline CDR1 LNHDA, CDR2 SQIVND (reference sequence).

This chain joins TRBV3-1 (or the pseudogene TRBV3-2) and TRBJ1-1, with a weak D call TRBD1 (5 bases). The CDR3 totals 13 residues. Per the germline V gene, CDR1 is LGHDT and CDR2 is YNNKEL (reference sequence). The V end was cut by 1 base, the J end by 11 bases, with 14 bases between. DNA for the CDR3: TGTGCCAGCAGCCAAGTAGTTGAGCGGGGCGCTTTCTTT. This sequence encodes CASSQVVERGAFF.

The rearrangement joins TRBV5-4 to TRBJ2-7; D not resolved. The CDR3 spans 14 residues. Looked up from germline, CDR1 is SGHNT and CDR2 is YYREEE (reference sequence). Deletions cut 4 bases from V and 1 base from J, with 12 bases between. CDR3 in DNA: TGTGCCAGCAGCCCCGACTTTGTTTCCTACGAGCAGTACTTC. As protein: CASSPDFVSYEQYF.

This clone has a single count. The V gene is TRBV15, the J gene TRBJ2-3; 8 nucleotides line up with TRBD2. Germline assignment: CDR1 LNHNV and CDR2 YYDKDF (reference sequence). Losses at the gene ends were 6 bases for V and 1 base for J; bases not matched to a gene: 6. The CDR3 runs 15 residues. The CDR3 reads CATSRWRGGTDTQYF. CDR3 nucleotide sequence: TGTGCCACCAGTCGTTGGCGGGGGGGCACAGATACGCAGTATTTT.

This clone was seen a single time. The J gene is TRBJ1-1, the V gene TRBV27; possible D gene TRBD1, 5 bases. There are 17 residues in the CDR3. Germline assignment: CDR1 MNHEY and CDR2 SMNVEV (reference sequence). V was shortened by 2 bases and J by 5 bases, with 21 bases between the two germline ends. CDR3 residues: CASSLNTGRGMGTEAFF. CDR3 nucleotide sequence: TGTGCCAGCAGTTTAAATACGGGTAGGGGTATGGGGACTGAAGCTTTCTTT.

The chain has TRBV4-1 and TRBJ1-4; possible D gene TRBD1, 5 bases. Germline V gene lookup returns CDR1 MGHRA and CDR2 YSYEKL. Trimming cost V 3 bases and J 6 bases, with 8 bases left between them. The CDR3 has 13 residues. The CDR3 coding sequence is TGCGCCAGCAGCCAGGGGCCCGATGAAAAACTGTTTTTT. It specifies CASSQGPDEKLFF.

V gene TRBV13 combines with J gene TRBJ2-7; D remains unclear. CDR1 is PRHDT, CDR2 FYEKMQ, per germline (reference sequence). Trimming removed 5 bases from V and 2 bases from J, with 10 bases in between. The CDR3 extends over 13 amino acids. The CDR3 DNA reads TGTGCCAGCAGCCTAGAGCTCACCTACGAGCAGTACTTC. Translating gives CASSLELTYEQYF.

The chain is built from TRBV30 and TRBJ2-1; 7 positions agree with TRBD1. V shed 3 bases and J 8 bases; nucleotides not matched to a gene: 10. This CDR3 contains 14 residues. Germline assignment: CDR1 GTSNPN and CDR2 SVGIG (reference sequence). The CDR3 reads CAWRKAGGLDEQFF. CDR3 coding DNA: TGTGCCTGGAGGAAGGCAGGGGGTTTGGATGAGCAGTTCTTC. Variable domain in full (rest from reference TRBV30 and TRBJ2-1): SQTIHQWPATLVQPVGSPLSLECTVEGTSNPNLYWYRQAAGRGLQLLFYSVGIGQISSEVPQNLSASRPQDRQFILSSKKLLLSDSGFYLCAWRKAGGLDEQFFGPGTRLTVL.

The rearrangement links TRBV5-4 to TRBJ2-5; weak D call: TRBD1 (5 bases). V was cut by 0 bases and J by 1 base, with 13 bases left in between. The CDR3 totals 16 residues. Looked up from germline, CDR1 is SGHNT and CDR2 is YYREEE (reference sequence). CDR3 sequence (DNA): TGTGCCAGCAGCTTGGTCGCGGCAGGGCTCCAAGAGACCCAGTACTTC. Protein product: CASSLVAAGLQETQYF. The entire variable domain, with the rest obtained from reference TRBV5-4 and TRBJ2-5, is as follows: ETGVTQSPTHLIKTRGQQVTLRCSSQSGHNTVSWYQQALGQGPQFIFQYYREEENGRGNFPPRFSGLQFPNYSSELNVNALELDDSALYLCASSLVAAGLQETQYFGPGTRLLVL.

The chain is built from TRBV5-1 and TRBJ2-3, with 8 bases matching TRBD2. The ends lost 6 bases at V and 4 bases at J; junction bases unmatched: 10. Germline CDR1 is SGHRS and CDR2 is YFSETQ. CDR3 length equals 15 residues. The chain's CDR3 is CASTNGTRTSDTQYF. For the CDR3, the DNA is TGCGCCAGCACTAACGGGACTAGAACTTCAGATACGCAGTATTTT.

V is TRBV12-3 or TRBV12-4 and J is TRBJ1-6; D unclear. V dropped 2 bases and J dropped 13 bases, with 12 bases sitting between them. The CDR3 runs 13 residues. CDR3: CASSLRSGGPLHF. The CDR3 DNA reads TGTGCCAGCAGTTTAAGGAGCGGCGGGCCCCTCCACTTT.

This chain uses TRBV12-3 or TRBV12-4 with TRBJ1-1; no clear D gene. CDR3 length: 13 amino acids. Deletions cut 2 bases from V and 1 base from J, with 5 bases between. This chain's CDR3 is CASSLSWNTEAFF. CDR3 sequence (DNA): TGTGCCAGCAGTTTATCCTGGAACACTGAAGCTTTCTTT.

CDR3 bases: TGCAGCGTTGAACGGCGCGGAGGGAACACTGAAGCTTTCTTT. This codes for CSVERRGGNTEAFF. The V gene is TRBV29-1, the J gene TRBJ1-1; no firm D call. The CDR3 length is 14 residues. With 2 bases removed from V and 1 base from J, the gap between germline ends came to 11 bases. The germline CDR1 and CDR2 sequences are SQVTM and ANQGSEA.

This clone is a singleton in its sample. CDR3 coding DNA: TGTGCCAGCAGCATTCCAGGGGGCTTGGCTTTCTTT. Translating it yields CASSIPGGLAFF. The chain has TRBV6-5 and TRBJ1-1, with TRBD1 matching 8 bases. CDR1 is MNHEY and CDR2 is SVGAGI in the germline V gene. V shed 6 bases and J 11 bases; nucleotides not matched to a gene: 8. The CDR3 consists of 12 residues.

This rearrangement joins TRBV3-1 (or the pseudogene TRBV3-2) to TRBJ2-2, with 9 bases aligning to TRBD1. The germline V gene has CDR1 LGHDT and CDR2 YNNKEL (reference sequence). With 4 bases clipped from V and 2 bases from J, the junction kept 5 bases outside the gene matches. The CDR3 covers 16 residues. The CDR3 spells CASSPTQGANTGELFF. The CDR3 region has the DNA TGTGCCAGCAGCCCGACACAGGGGGCCAACACCGGGGAGCTGTTTTTT.

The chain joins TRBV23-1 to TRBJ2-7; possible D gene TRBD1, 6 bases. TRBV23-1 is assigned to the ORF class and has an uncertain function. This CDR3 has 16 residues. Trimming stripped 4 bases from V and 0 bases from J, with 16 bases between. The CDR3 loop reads CASSLFGQSPSYEQYF. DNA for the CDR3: TGCGCCAGCAGTCTATTCGGACAGTCCCCCTCCTACGAGCAGTACTTC.

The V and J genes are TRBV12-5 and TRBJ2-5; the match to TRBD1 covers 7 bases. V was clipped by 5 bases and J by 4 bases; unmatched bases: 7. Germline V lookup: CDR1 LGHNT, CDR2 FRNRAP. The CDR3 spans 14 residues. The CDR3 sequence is CASGPMTGTETQYF. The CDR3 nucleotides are TGTGCTAGTGGTCCGATGACAGGGACAGAGACCCAGTACTTC.

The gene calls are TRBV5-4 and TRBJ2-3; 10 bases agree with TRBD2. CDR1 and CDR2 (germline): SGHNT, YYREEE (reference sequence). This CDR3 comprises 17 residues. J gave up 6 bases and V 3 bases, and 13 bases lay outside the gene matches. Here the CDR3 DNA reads TGTGCCAGCAGCTCCGAACGCAAGCGGGGGGGGGCGGATACGCAGTATTTT. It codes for CASSSERKRGGADTQYF. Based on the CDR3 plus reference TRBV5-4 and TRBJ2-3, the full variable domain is ETGVTQSPTHLIKTRGQQVTLRCSSQSGHNTVSWYQQALGQGPQFIFQYYREEENGRGNFPPRFSGLQFPNYSSELNVNALELDDSALYLCASSSERKRGGADTQYFGPGTRLTVL.

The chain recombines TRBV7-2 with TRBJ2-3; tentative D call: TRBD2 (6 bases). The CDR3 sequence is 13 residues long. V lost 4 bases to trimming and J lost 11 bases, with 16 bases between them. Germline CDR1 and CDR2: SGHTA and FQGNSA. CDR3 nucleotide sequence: TGTGCCAGCAGCTCCACCTCGGGGGTGGAGCAGTATTTT. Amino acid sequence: CASSSTSGVEQYF.

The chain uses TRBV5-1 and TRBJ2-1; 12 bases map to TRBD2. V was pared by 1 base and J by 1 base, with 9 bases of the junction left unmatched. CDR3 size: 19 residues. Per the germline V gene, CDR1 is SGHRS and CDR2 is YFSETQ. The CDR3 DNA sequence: TGCGCCAGCAGCTTGTCCCTAGCGGGGGGGGCTGAGTCCTACAATGAGCAGTTCTTC. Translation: CASSLSLAGGAESYNEQFF.

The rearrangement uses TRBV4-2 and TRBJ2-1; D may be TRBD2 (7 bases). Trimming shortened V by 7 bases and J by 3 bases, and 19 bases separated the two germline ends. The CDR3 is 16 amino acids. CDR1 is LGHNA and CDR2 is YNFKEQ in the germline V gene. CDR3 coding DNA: TGTGCCAGCAAGCTGGGGGGCGGGGGATACTACAATGAGCAGTTCTTC. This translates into CASKLGGGGYYNEQFF.

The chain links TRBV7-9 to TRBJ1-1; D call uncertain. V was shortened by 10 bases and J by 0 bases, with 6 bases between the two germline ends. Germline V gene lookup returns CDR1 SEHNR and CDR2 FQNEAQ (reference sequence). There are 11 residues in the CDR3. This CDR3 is CATGVNTEAFF. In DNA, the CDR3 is TGTGCCACCGGGGTGAACACTGAAGCTTTCTTT.

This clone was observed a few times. CDR3 DNA: TGTGCCAGCAGTTTGCAACGGCTTGGCGGCGTAGAGACCCAGTACTTC. It translates to CASSLQRLGGVETQYF. The chain has TRBV27 and TRBJ2-5; D not resolved. The V end was cut by 3 bases, the J end by 4 bases, with 18 bases between. The CDR3 covers 16 residues. CDR1 is MNHEY, CDR2 SMNVEV, per germline (reference sequence).

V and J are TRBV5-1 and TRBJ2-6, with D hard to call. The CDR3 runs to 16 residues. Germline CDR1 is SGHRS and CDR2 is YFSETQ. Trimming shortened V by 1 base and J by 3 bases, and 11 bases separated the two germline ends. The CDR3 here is CASSLIPGLGANVLTF. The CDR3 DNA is TGCGCCAGCAGCTTGATACCGGGTCTTGGGGCCAACGTCCTGACTTTC. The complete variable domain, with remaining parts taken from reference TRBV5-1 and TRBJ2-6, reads KAGVTQTPRYLIKTRGQQVTLSCSPISGHRSVSWYQQTPGQGLQFLFEYFSETQRNKGNFPGRFSGRQFSNSRSEMNVSTLELGDSALYLCASSLIPGLGANVLTFGAGSRLTVL.

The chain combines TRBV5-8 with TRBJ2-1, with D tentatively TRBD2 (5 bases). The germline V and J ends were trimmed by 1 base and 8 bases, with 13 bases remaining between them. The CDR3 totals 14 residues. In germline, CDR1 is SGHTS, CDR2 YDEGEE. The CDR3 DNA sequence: TGTGCCAGCAGCTTGATGCGGGCCCGAGATGAGCAGTTCTTC. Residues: CASSLMRARDEQFF.

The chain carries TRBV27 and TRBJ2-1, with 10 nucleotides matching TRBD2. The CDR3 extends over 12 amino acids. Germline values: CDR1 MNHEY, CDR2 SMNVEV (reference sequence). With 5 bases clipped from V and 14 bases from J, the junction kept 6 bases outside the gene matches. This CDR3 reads CASSPAGGLKFF. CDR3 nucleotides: TGTGCCAGCAGTCCAGCGGGGGGGCTGAAGTTCTTC.